Below, 22 T cell receptor beta chains from the same sample are listed, as sequenced in a study of T-cell memory formation after mild COVID-19. TCRdb independently ran MiXCR on the 5' RACE reads; one entry per CDR3 protein. This table holds about 140,000 distinct CDR3 sequences, roughly 15% found once. Input material: PBMCs or a T cell subset sorted from them (not recorded which). These receptors all stem from an adult woman who had mild COVID-19 (a few samples of this study predate the infection). Cell type and time point are not known.

This clonotype turned up a few times. The V and J genes are TRBV10-3 and TRBJ2-3, with D perhaps TRBD2 (6 bases). Germline lookup yields CDR1 ENHRY and CDR2 SYGVKD. Trimming left V 2 bases short and J 0 bases short, with 9 bases between. This CDR3 spans 15 amino acids. The CDR3 protein is CAISESGGSTDTQYF. As DNA, the CDR3 is TGTGCCATCAGTGAGAGTGGGGGGAGCACAGATACGCAGTATTTT.

The CDR3 region has the DNA TGCGCCAGTACGTTGGGGGACAGGGGGCAAACGGATCAGCCCCAGCATTTT. Its translation is CASTLGDRGQTDQPQHF. V and J are TRBV4-1 and TRBJ1-5, with TRBD1 matching over 12 bases. The CDR3 has 17 residues. Germline CDR1 MGHRA, CDR2 YSYEKL. J gave up 5 bases and V 9 bases, and 14 bases lay outside the gene matches.

Many counts were recorded for this clonotype. This sequence joins TRBV29-1 and TRBJ2-5; tentatively, D is TRBD2 (5 bases). This CDR3 contains 13 residues. V was shortened by 5 bases and J by 0 bases, with 10 bases between the two germline ends. Germline V CDR1 and CDR2: SQVTM, ANQGSEA. CDR3 amino acids: CSVRRSHQETQYF. In nucleotides, the CDR3 is TGCAGCGTTAGGAGGTCTCACCAAGAGACCCAGTACTTC.

This clonotype turned up a few times. This chain joins TRBV20-1 and TRBJ2-3, with D perhaps matching TRBD2 (5 bases). This CDR3 region has 14 residues. Germline assignment: CDR1 DFQATT and CDR2 SNEGSKA (reference sequence). V was trimmed by 0 bases and J by 2 bases, leaving 9 bases between them. CDR3 bases: TGCAGTGCTAGAGAATGGCGGGCCACAGATACGCAGTATTTT. Protein sequence: CSAREWRATDTQYF.

The table lists this clonotype with a few counts. The CDR3 protein is CASNLPRGPVVV. For the CDR3, the DNA is TGTGCCAGCAACCTACCCCGGGGACCCGTTGTAGTC. The chain is built from TRBV5-4 and TRBJ2-7; either TRBD1 or TRBD2 may supply D (5 bases each). Germline V gives CDR1 SGHNT, CDR2 YYREEE (reference sequence). The CDR3 totals 12 residues.

V is TRBV7-2 and J is TRBJ1-2, with 11 bases matching TRBD1. The germline CDR1 and CDR2 sequences are SGHTA and FQGNSA. CDR3 length: 16 amino acids. Trimming cost V 0 bases and J 2 bases; bases outside gene matches: 2. The CDR3 sequence: CASSLAGQGANYGYTF. For the CDR3, the DNA is TGTGCCAGCAGCTTAGCCGGACAGGGGGCCAACTATGGCTACACCTTC.

The genes are TRBV25-1 and TRBJ2-6; possible D gene TRBD2, 6 bases. Germline CDR1 and CDR2: MGHDK and SYGVNS. CDR3 size: 17 residues. Trimming pared 4 bases from V and 0 bases from J, leaving 13 bases between. The CDR3 reads CASSGGVGGSGANVLTF. The CDR3 DNA is TGTGCCAGCAGTGGGGGGGTCGGGGGCTCTGGGGCCAACGTCCTGACTTTC.

The gene calls are TRBV15 and TRBJ2-1, with TRBD1 matching 8 bases. V shed 4 bases and J 10 bases; nucleotides not matched to a gene: 3. The germline V gene has CDR1 LNHNV and CDR2 YYDKDF (reference sequence). The CDR3 length is 12 residues. The CDR3 region has the DNA TGTGCCACCAGCAAGGGGGACAGGGAGCAGTTCTTC. It encodes CATSKGDREQFF.

This chain joins TRBV12-5 and TRBJ2-5, with 11 bases lining up with TRBD2. The CDR3 runs to 15 residues. The V gene's germline CDR1 is LGHNT and CDR2 FRNRAP. V lost 4 bases, J lost 7 bases, and 8 bases stayed unmatched. The CDR3 DNA follows: TGTGCTAGTGGTTCGACTAGCGGGAACTTTTGGACCCAGTACTTC. It specifies CASGSTSGNFWTQYF.

This clonotype has ten or more counts. This rearrangement joins TRBV5-1 to TRBJ2-1, with TRBD1 matching over 8 bases. The length of the CDR3 is 19 residues. The J segment lost 1 base and the V segment lost 4 bases, leaving 16 bases of the junction unmatched. CDR1 and CDR2 (germline): SGHRS, YFSETQ. The CDR3 bases are TGCGCCAGCAGCGCTGGACAGGGTATCGGGTTCATGTCCTACAATGAGCAGTTCTTC. Translating it yields CASSAGQGIGFMSYNEQFF.

The chain links TRBV6-5 to TRBJ2-6, with D tentatively TRBD1 (6 bases). With 4 bases removed from V and 0 bases from J, the gap between germline ends came to 19 bases. This CDR3 is built from 19 residues. CDR1 MNHEY and CDR2 SVGAGI come from the germline V gene. CDR3 DNA: TGTGCCAGCAGTTTGACAAGACAGGCCCCCTTCTCTGGGGCCAACGTCCTGACTTTC. Protein product: CASSLTRQAPFSGANVLTF.

V and J are TRBV20-1 and TRBJ1-1; tentatively, D is TRBD1 (5 bases). Germline CDR1 and CDR2: DFQATT and SNEGSKA (reference sequence). This CDR3 comprises 15 residues. V was trimmed by 0 bases and J by 0 bases, leaving 11 bases between them. CDR3 bases: TGCAGTGCTAGAGATCCCGGGACCGTGAACACTGAAGCTTTCTTT. As protein: CSARDPGTVNTEAFF.

This clonotype was seen at least ten times. V is TRBV5-1 and J is TRBJ2-7; D is perhaps TRBD1 or TRBD2 (5 bases each). CDR1 SGHRS and CDR2 YFSETQ come from the germline V gene. This CDR3 is built from 14 residues. Trimming pared 0 bases from V and 0 bases from J, leaving 7 bases between. The CDR3 nucleotides read TGCGCCAGCAGCTTGGTTGGGGGCTCCTACGAGCAGTACTTC. Translation: CASSLVGGSYEQYF.

This clonotype was detected a few times. The J gene is TRBJ2-7, the V gene TRBV12-3 or TRBV12-4, with a possible D match to TRBD1 (6 bases). V lost 6 bases, J lost 0 bases, and 12 bases lay in between. CDR3 length: 14 amino acids. The CDR3 sequence is CASSKTGYSYEQYF. For the CDR3, the DNA is TGTGCCAGCAGCAAGACAGGTTACTCCTACGAGCAGTACTTC.

This clonotype was detected a few times. V and J are TRBV6-5 and TRBJ2-2; either TRBD1 or TRBD2 may supply D (5 bases each). V was trimmed by 8 bases and J by 0 bases, leaving 16 bases between them. Per the germline V gene, CDR1 is MNHEY and CDR2 is SVGAGI. The CDR3 is 16 residues long. The CDR3 is CASQFSGTTNTGELFF. DNA of the CDR3: TGTGCCAGCCAATTTTCCGGGACGACGAACACCGGGGAGCTGTTTTTT.

This clonotype appeared many times. This chain joins TRBV7-9 and TRBJ2-2; the D is unclear. Germline V gene sequence: CDR1 SEHNR, CDR2 FQNEAQ (reference sequence). Trimming removed 6 bases at V and 8 bases at J, with 4 bases between. The CDR3 contains 10 residues. In DNA form, the CDR3 reads TGTGCCAGCAGTTCTGGGGAGCTGTTTTTT. It yields the protein CASSSGELFF.

DNA of the CDR3: TGTGCCAGCAGTTCCTACAGGGGGCTAGGGACTGAAGCTTTCTTT. Its protein product is CASSSYRGLGTEAFF. This chain joins TRBV6-5 and TRBJ1-1; TRBD1 matches 9 bases. The CDR3 covers 15 residues. With 4 bases clipped from V and 5 bases from J, the junction kept 8 bases outside the gene matches. Germline CDR1 MNHEY, CDR2 SVGAGI.

The rearrangement joins TRBV4-3 to TRBJ2-3, with 7 bases lining up with TRBD2. The CDR3 has 15 amino acids. Germline V gene sequence: CDR1 LGHNA, CDR2 YSLEER. V was pared by 2 bases and J by 6 bases, with 8 bases of the junction left unmatched. The CDR3 bases are TGCGCCAGCAGCCAAATAGGGAGGGTAGCGGATACGCAGTATTTT. It specifies CASSQIGRVADTQYF.

This clonotype was seen a few times. The V and J genes are TRBV20-1 and TRBJ2-7; D might be TRBD1 or TRBD2, each matching 5 bases. The CDR3 length is 14 residues. Looked up from germline, CDR1 is DFQATT and CDR2 is SNEGSKA (reference sequence). Deletions cut 5 bases from V and 1 base from J, with 15 bases between. The DNA for the CDR3 is TGCAGTGCTGGGGACCCTGCCCAATCCTACGAGCAGTACTTC. It yields the protein CSAGDPAQSYEQYF.

This chain connects TRBV7-9 to TRBJ2-3; 11 nucleotides match TRBD1. From germline, CDR1 is SEHNR and CDR2 FQNEAQ (reference sequence). The ends lost 5 bases at V and 4 bases at J; junction bases unmatched: 8. The CDR3 runs to 16 residues. The CDR3, as DNA: TGTGCCAGCAGCATCTCTAGGACAGGGGGCGCAGATACGCAGTATTTT. Translated: CASSISRTGGADTQYF.

The V and J genes are TRBV7-2 and TRBJ2-1; 12 bases fit TRBD2. V was clipped by 4 bases and J by 4 bases; unmatched bases: 8. This CDR3 is built from 17 residues. Germline V gene data show CDR1 as SGHTA and CDR2 as FQGNSA. The CDR3 loop is CASSYRPTSGRYNEQFF. The DNA of the CDR3 is TGTGCCAGCAGCTACAGACCTACTAGCGGGAGGTACAATGAGCAGTTCTTC.

This clonotype was picked up a small number of times. The V call is TRBV5-1, the J call TRBJ2-7; 8 bases fit TRBD1. This CDR3 is built from 14 residues. Trimming at V came to 0 bases and at J to 7 bases, leaving 6 bases not matched to a gene. Germline V gene sequence: CDR1 SGHRS, CDR2 YFSETQ. The CDR3 loop is CASSLEDRVGEQYF. The CDR3 DNA reads TGCGCCAGCAGCTTGGAGGACAGGGTAGGTGAGCAGTACTTC.